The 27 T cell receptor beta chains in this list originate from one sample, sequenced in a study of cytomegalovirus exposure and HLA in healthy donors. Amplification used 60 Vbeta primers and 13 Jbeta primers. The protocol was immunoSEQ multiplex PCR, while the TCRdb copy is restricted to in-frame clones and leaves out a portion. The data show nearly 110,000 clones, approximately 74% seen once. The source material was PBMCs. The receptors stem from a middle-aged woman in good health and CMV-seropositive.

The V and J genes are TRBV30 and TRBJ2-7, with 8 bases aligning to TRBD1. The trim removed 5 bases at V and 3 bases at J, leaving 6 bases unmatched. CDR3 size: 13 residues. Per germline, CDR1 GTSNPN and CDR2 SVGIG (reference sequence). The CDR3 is CAWGGTGVYEQYF. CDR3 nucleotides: TGTGCCTGGGGGGGGACAGGAGTCTACGAGCAGTACTTC. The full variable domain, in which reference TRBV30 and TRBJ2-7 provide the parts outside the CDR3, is SQTIHQWPATLVQPVGSPLSLECTVEGTSNPNLYWYRQAAGRGLQLLFYSVGIGQISSEVPQNLSASRPQDRQFILSSKKLLLSDSGFYLCAWGGTGVYEQYFGPGTRLTVT.

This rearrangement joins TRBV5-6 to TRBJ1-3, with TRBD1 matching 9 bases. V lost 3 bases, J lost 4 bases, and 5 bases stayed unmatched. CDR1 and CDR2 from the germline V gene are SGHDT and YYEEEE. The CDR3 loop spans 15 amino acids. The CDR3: CASSSLGTGGNTIYF. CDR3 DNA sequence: TGTGCCAGCAGCTCTCTTGGGACAGGGGGAAACACCATATATTTT.

The CDR3: CASSFSGEAFF. Written as DNA, the CDR3 is TGTGCCAGCAGCTTTAGCGGCGAAGCTTTCTTT. The J gene is TRBJ1-1, the V gene TRBV5-6; D gene unclear. CDR3 size: 11 residues. Germline V gene data show CDR1 as SGHDT and CDR2 as YYEEEE. V lost 2 bases to trimming and J lost 8 bases, with 7 bases between them.

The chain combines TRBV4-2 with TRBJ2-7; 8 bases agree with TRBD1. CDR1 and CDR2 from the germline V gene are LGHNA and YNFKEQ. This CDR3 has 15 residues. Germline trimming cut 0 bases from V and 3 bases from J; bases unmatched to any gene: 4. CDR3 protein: CASSQDGQGIYEQYF. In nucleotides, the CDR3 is TGTGCCAGCAGCCAAGATGGACAGGGAATCTACGAGCAGTACTTC.

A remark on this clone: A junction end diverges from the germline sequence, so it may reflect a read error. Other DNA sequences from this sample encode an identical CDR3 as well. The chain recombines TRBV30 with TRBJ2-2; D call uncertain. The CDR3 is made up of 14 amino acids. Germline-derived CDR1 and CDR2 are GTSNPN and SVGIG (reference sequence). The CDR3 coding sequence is TGTGCCTGGAGTGTATCTAGGAACACCGGAGAGCTGTTTTTT. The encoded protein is CAWSVSRNTGELFF. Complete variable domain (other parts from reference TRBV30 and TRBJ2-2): SQTIHQWPATLVQPVGSPLSLECTVEGTSNPNLYWYRQAAGRGLQLLFYSVGIGQISSEVPQNLSASRPQDRQFILSSKKLLLSDSGFYLCAWSVSRNTGELFFGEGSRLTVL.

Here the CDR3 DNA reads TGTGCCATCAGCGGACAGGAAAATCAGCCCCAGCATTTT. It translates to CAISGQENQPQHF. The genes are TRBV10-3 and TRBJ1-5; 7 bases match TRBD1. The ends lost 6 bases at V and 4 bases at J; junction bases unmatched: 3. The CDR3 sequence is 13 residues long. Looked up from germline, CDR1 is ENHRY and CDR2 is SYGVKD.

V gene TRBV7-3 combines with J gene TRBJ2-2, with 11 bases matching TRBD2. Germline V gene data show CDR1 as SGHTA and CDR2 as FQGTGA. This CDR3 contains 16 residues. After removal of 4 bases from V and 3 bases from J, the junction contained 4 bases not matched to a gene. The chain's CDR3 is CASSSISGGDTGELFF. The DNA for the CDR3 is TGTGCCAGCAGCTCCATTAGCGGGGGGGACACCGGGGAGCTGTTTTTT.

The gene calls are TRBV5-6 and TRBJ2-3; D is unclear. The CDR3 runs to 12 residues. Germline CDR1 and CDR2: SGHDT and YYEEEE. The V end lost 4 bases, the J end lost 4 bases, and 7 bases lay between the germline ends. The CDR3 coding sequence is TGTGCCAGCAGCCCCGCGGCAGATACGCAGTATTTT. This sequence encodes CASSPAADTQYF.

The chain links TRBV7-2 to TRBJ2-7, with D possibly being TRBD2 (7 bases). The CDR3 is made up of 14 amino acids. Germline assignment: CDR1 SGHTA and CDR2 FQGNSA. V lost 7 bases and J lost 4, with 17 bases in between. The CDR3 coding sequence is TGTGCCAGCACCCTCGACGGGGGGCCTTACGAGCAGTACTTC. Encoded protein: CASTLDGGPYEQYF.

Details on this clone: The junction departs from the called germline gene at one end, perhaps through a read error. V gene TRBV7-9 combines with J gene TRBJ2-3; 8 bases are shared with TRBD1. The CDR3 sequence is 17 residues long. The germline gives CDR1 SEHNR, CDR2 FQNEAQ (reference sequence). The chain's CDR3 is CVSSLTPGGVRTDTQYF. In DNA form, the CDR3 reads TGTGTCAGCAGTTTGACCCCAGGGGGCGTTCGCACAGATACGCAGTATTTT.

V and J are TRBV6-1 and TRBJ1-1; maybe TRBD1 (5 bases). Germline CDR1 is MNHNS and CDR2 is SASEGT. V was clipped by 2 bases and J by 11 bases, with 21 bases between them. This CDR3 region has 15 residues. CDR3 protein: CASSESRQQDHGAFF. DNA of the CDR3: TGTGCCAGCAGTGAATCAAGACAACAGGACCATGGTGCTTTCTTT.

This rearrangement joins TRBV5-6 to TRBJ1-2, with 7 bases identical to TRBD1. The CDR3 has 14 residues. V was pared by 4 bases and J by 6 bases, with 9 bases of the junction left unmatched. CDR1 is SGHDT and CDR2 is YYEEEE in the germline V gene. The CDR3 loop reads CASSPDRVRDGYTF. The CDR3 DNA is TGTGCCAGCAGCCCAGACAGGGTGCGAGATGGCTACACCTTC.

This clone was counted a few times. CDR3 in DNA: TGTGCCAGCAGCTCAAACAATGAGCAGTTCTTC. Translated, it gives CASSSNNEQFF. This sequence joins TRBV7-3 and TRBJ2-1, with D unclear. The CDR3 is 11 amino acids. Germline V gene sequence: CDR1 SGHTA, CDR2 FQGTGA. The V and J ends lost 4 bases and 5 bases respectively, with 3 bases between them. The full variable domain, rest sourced from reference TRBV7-3 and TRBJ2-1, is GAGVSQTPSNKVTEKGKYVELRCDPISGHTALYWYRQSLGQGPEFLIYFQGTGAADDSGLPNDRFFAVRPEGSVSTLKIQRTERGDSAVYLCASSSNNEQFFGPGTRLTVL.

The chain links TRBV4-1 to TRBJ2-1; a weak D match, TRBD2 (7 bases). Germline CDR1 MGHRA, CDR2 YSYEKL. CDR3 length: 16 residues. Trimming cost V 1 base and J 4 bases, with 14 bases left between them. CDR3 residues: CASSQVLADRYNEQFF. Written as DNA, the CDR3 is TGCGCCAGCAGCCAAGTGCTAGCGGACAGATACAATGAGCAGTTCTTC.

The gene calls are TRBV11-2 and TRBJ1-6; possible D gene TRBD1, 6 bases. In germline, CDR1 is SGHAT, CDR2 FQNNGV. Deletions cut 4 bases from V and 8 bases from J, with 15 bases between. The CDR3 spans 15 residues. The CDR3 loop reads CASSSGQRRHSPLHF. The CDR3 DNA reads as TGTGCCAGCAGCTCAGGACAGCGTAGGCATTCACCCCTCCACTTT.

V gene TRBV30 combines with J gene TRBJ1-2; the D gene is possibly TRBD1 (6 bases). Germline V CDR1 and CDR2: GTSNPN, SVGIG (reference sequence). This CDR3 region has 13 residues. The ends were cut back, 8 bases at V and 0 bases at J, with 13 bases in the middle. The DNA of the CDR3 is TGTGCCGCCGGACAGCAGCCTAACTATGGCTACACCTTC. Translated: CAAGQQPNYGYTF.

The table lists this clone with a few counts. CDR3 DNA: TGTGCTAGTGGTTTGGGACTAGCGGGGGTAAGAGAGACCCAGTACTTC. As protein: CASGLGLAGVRETQYF. This sequence joins TRBV12-5 and TRBJ2-5; 12 bases agree with TRBD2. The J segment lost 4 bases and the V segment lost 1 base, leaving 4 bases of the junction unmatched. CDR3 length: 16 amino acids. Germline CDR1 is LGHNT and CDR2 is FRNRAP.

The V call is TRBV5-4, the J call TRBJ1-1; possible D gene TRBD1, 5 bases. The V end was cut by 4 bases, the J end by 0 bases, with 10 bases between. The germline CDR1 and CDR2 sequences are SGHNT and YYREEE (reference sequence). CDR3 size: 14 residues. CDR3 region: CASSARVVNTEAFF. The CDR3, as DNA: TGTGCCAGCAGCGCCAGGGTAGTGAACACTGAAGCTTTCTTT.

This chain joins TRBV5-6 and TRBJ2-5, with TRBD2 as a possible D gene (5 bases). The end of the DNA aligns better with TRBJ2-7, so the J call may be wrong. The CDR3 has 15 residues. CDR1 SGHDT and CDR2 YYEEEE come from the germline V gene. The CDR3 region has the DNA TGTGCCAGCAGCCCCACACTAGGTGTTCCCTACGAGCAGTACTTC. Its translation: CASSPTLGVPYEQYF.

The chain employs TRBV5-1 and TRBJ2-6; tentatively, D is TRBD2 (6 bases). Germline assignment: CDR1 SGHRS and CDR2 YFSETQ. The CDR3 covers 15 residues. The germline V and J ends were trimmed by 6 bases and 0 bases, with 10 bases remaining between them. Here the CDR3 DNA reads TGCGCCAGCACGGGGGAATTCTCTGGGGCCAACGTCCTGACTTTC. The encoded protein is CASTGEFSGANVLTF.

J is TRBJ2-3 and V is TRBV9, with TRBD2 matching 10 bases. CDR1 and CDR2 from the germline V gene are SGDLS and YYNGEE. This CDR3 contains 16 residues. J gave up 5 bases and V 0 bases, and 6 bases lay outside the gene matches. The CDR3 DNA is TGTGCCAGCAGCGTAGGTAGCGGGGGGTTGGGAGATACGCAGTATTTT. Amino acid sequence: CASSVGSGGLGDTQYF.

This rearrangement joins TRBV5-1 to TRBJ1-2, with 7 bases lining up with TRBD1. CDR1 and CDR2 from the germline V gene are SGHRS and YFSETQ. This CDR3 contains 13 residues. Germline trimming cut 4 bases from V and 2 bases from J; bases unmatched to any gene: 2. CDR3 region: CASSTDRNYGYTF. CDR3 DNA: TGCGCCAGCAGCACGGACAGGAACTATGGCTACACCTTC.

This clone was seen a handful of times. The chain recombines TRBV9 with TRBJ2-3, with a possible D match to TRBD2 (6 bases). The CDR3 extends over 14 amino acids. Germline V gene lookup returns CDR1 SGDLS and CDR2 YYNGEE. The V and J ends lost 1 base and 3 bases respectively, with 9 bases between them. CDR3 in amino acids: CASSVNGGTDTQYF. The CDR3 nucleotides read TGTGCCAGCAGCGTAAATGGGGGGACAGATACGCAGTATTTT.

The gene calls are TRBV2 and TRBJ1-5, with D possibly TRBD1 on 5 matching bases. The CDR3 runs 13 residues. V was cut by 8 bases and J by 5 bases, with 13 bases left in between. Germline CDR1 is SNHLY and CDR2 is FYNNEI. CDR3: CASGGEEDQPQHF. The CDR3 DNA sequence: TGTGCCAGCGGGGGGGAGGAAGATCAGCCCCAGCATTTT.

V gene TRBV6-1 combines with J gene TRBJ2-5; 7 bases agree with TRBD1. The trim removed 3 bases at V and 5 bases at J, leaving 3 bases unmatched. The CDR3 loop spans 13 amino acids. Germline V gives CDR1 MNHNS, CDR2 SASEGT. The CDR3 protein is CASSEDRRETQYF. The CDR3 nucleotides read TGTGCCAGCAGTGAGGACAGGCGTGAGACCCAGTACTTC.

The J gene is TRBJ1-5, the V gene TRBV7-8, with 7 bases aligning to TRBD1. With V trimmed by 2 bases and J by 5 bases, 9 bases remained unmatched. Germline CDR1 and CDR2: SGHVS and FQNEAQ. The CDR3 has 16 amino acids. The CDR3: CASSLSGTGQDQPQHF. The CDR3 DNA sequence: TGTGCCAGCAGCTTATCCGGCACAGGACAGGATCAGCCCCAGCATTTT. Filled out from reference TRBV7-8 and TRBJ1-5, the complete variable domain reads GAGVSQSPRYKVAKRGQDVALRCDPISGHVSLFWYQQALGQGPEFLTYFQNEAQLDKSGLPSDRFFAERPEGSVSTLKIQRTQQEDSAVYLCASSLSGTGQDQPQHFGDGTRLSIL.

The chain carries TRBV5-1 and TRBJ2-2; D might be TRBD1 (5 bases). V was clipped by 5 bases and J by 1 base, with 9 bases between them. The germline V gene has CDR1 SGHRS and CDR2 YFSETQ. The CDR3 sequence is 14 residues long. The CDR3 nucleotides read TGCGCCAGCAGGGTACAGGAGAACACCGGGGAGCTGTTTTTT. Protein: CASRVQENTGELFF.